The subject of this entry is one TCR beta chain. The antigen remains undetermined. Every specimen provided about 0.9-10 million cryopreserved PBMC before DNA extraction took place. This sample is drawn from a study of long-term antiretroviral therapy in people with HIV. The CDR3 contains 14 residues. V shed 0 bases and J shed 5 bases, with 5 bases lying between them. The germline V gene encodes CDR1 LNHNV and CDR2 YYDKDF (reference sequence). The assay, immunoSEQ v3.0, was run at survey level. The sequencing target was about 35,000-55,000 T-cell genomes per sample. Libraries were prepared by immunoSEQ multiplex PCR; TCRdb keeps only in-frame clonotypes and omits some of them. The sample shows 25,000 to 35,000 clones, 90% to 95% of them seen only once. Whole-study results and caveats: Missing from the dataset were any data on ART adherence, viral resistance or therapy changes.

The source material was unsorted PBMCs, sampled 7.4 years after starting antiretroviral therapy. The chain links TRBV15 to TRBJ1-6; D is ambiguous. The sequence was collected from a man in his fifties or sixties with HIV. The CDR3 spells CATSRDRDNSPLHF. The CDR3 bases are TGTGCCACCAGCAGAGATAGGGATAATTCACCCCTCCACTTT.